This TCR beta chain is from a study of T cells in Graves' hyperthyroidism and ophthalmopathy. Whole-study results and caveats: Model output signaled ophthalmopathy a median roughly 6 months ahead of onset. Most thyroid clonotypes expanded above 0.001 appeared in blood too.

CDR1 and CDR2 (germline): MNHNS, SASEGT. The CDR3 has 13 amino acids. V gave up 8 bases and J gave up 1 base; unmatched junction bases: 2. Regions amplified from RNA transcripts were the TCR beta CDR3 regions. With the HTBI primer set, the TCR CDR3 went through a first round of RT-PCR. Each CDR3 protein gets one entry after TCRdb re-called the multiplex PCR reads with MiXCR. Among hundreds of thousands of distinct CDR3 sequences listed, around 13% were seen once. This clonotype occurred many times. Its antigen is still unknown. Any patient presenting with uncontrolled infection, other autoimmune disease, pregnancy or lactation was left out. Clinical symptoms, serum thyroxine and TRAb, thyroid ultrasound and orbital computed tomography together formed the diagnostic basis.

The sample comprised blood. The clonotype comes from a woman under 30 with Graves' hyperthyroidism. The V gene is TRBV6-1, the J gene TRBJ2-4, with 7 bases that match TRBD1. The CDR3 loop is CASQDRAKNIQYF. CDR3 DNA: TGTGCCAGCCAGGACAGGGCCAAAAACATTCAGTACTTC.